Listed below are T cell receptor beta chains from one sample, sequenced in a study of T-cell memory formation after mild COVID-19. TCRdb re-derived calls from the 5' RACE reads in MiXCR, one entry per CDR3 protein. The sample lists more than 80,000 distinct CDR3 sequences, 12% occurring once. The specimen sequenced was PBMCs or a T cell subset sorted from them (not recorded which). Source of these receptors: an adult woman who had mild COVID-19 (a few samples of this study predate the infection). Cell type and time point are not known. CDR3s include the opening cysteine and the closing phenylalanine or tryptophan. Each record gives: D gene, J gene, V gene, clone size, CDR3 protein, CDR3 DNA. The D gene is left open where the match is weak. Rows may omit the clone size; those that give it use once, few, many or a size class.

NA	TRBJ2-2	TRBV5-1	NA	CASRIPGTVNTGELFF	TGCGCCAGCAGGATTCCCGGGACGGTGAACACCGGGGAGCTGTTTTTT
NA	TRBJ2-5	TRBV5-1	many	CATSWEGVPQETQYF	TGCGCCACCTCATGGGAGGGGGTGCCCCAAGAGACCCAGTACTTC
NA	TRBJ1-1	TRBV7-3	NA	CASSRYGDTEAFF	TGTGCCAGCAGCCGTTACGGGGATACTGAAGCTTTCTTT
NA	TRBJ2-5	TRBV7-9	NA	CASSLSTGQETQYF	TGTGCCAGCAGCCTCTCCACAGGCCAAGAGACCCAGTACTTC
TRBD2	TRBJ2-1	TRBV11-2	NA	CASSSSGVYNEQFF	TGTGCCAGCAGCTCTAGCGGGGTGTACAATGAGCAGTTCTTC
NA	TRBJ1-1	TRBV19	NA	CASSLGGFQPTEAFF	TGTGCCAGTAGTCTTGGGGGGTTCCAACCCACTGAAGCTTTCTTT
TRBD2	TRBJ2-5	TRBV12-3/TRBV12-4	few	CASSGRAYQETQYF	TGTGCCAGCAGTGGGAGGGCGTACCAAGAGACCCAGTACTTC
NA	TRBJ1-5	TRBV6-7	few	CASSYSRGGTPQHF	TGTGCCAGCAGTTACTCAAGGGGAGGGACGCCCCAGCATTTT
NA	TRBJ2-7	TRBV6-2/TRBV6-3	NA	CASSYDPGTSYEQYF	TGTGCCAGCAGTTACGACCCAGGGACCTCCTACGAGCAGTACTTC
NA	TRBJ2-3	TRBV30	NA	CAWSKGGSTDTQYF	TGTGCCTGGAGTAAGGGCGGGAGCACAGATACGCAGTATTTT
NA	TRBJ2-3	TRBV14	medium-sized	CASSQAGEWGDTQYF	TGTGCCAGCAGCCAAGCGGGGGAGTGGGGTGATACGCAGTATTTT
NA	TRBJ2-7	TRBV7-9	many	CASSPRAPSSYEQYF	TGTGCCAGCAGCCCCCGGGCTCCAAGCTCCTACGAGCAGTACTTC
TRBD1	TRBJ2-7	TRBV4-1	NA	CASSNRQGDEQYF	TGCGCCAGCAGCAATAGACAGGGCGACGAGCAGTACTTC
TRBD2	TRBJ2-1	TRBV4-1	few	CASSQVGLAGDEQFF	TGCGCCAGCAGCCAAGTTGGACTAGCGGGCGATGAGCAGTTCTTC
NA	TRBJ1-1	TRBV12-3/TRBV12-4	NA	CASSFNSFEAFF	TGTGCCAGCAGTTTTAACAGCTTTGAAGCTTTCTTT
NA	TRBJ2-5	TRBV6-6	NA	CASKETNPASTYQETQYF	TGTGCCAGCAAAGAGACCAACCCGGCCTCAACTTACCAAGAGACCCAGTACTTC
NA	TRBJ2-7	TRBV23-1	many	CASSQTDPSASTSGASSYEQYF	TGCGCCAGCAGTCAAACCGACCCGAGTGCCTCTACGTCTGGGGCTAGTTCCTACGAGCAGTACTTC
NA	TRBJ1-1	TRBV3-1	once	CASSQGPEAFF	TGTGCCAGCAGCCAAGGGCCTGAAGCTTTCTTT
TRBD1	TRBJ2-7	TRBV5-1	many	CASSFRRTGDFEQYF	TGCGCCAGCAGCTTCAGACGGACAGGGGATTTCGAGCAGTACTTC
NA	TRBJ2-7	TRBV29-1	NA	CSVEDIGTPFEQYF	TGCAGCGTTGAAGATATTGGGACACCTTTTGAGCAGTACTTC
NA	TRBJ2-1	TRBV14	NA	CASSQLQTEVYNEQFF	TGTGCCAGCAGCCAACTACAGACGGAGGTCTACAATGAGCAGTTCTTC
TRBD1	TRBJ1-2	TRBV29-1	few	CSVGGPVPDRGMNNYGYTF	TGCAGCGTTGGGGGCCCAGTTCCGGACAGGGGGATGAATAACTATGGCTACACCTTC
NA	TRBJ2-3	TRBV4-2	many	CASSQVPPPPDTQYF	TGTGCCAGCAGCCAAGTCCCGCCCCCCCCAGATACGCAGTATTTT
NA	TRBJ2-1	TRBV6-5	NA	CASSYSSEDLSYEQFF	TGTGCCAGCAGTTACTCGTCGGAGGACCTTAGCTATGAGCAGTTCTTC
TRBD1	TRBJ2-7	TRBV27	NA	CASSSRGTAYEQYF	TGTGCCAGCAGTTCGCGTGGGACAGCCTACGAGCAGTACTTC
TRBD1	TRBJ2-7	TRBV29-1	NA	CSVLEGDSQQYF	TGCAGCGTGCTTGAGGGGGACAGCCAGCAGTACTTC
NA	TRBJ2-1	TRBV7-9	many	CASSPDLLSVGEQFF	TGTGCCAGCAGCCCCGACCTCCTCAGCGTGGGTGAGCAGTTCTTC
TRBD1	TRBJ2-7	TRBV7-9	few	CASSLVVWTGYYEQYF	TGTGCCAGCAGCTTAGTGGTGTGGACAGGGTACTACGAGCAGTACTTC
NA	TRBJ1-1	TRBV30	few	CAWSVRHGNTEAFF	TGTGCCTGGAGTGTAAGGCACGGGAACACTGAAGCTTTCTTT
TRBD2	TRBJ2-1	TRBV7-9	NA	CASSLGLAGNYNEQFF	TGTGCCAGCAGCTTAGGACTAGCGGGGAACTACAATGAGCAGTTCTTC
NA	TRBJ1-4	TRBV7-9	NA	CASSLVGSGTNEKLFF	TGTGCCAGCAGCTTAGTCGGTTCGGGGACTAATGAAAAACTGTTTTTT
NA	TRBJ2-7	TRBV12-3/TRBV12-4	NA	CASSEGHTGIYEQYF	TGTGCCAGCAGTGAAGGACACACGGGGATCTACGAGCAGTACTTC
NA	TRBJ2-1	TRBV7-9	few	CASSLAQGISYNEQFF	TGTGCCAGCAGCTTAGCGCAGGGAATATCCTACAATGAGCAGTTCTTC
NA	TRBJ1-2	TRBV19	few	CASSPRVRGDNYGYTF	TGTGCCAGTAGTCCCCGTGTCCGAGGGGATAACTATGGCTACACCTTC
NA	TRBJ2-2	TRBV30	few	CAWGTERLTLKNTGELFF	TGTGCCTGGGGGACGGAGCGACTTACCCTCAAGAACACCGGGGAGCTGTTTTTT
NA	TRBJ2-5	TRBV12-3/TRBV12-4	many	CASSLQRDGQETQYF	TGTGCCAGCAGTCTCCAGAGGGACGGCCAAGAGACCCAGTACTTC
TRBD1	TRBJ2-1	TRBV5-1	NA	CASSMRQGPYNEQFF	TGCGCCAGCAGCATGCGACAGGGACCTTACAATGAGCAGTTCTTC
TRBD2	TRBJ2-1	TRBV20-1	many	CSAKATGLASNEQFF	TGCAGTGCAAAAGCCACGGGACTAGCGTCGAATGAGCAGTTCTTC
NA	TRBJ2-1	TRBV20-1	many	CSAILTGSYNEQFF	TGCAGTGCTATCCTCACGGGCTCCTACAATGAGCAGTTCTTC
NA	TRBJ2-7	TRBV7-7	many	CASSLVGSDEQYF	TGTGCTAGCAGCTTAGTAGGTAGCGACGAGCAGTACTTC